The present T cell receptor beta chain was sequenced within a study of OX40 agonist ivuxolimab in advanced cancers. Study information: With ivuxolimab, an agonistic anti-OX40 (CD134) antibody, patients were treated.

The table came from immunoSEQ multiplex PCR; TCRdb's copy has only in-frame clones and leaves some out. Among under 80,000 clones, roughly 90% were seen once, and the ten largest hold around 0.95%. With V trimmed by 0 bases and J by 0 bases, 10 bases remained unmatched. CDR3 length equals 19 residues. CDR1 and CDR2 (germline): LGHNA, YSLEER. V is TRBV4-3 and J is TRBJ2-3; TRBD2 matches at 9 bases. This specimen was CD4+ or CD8+ T cells sorted from blood, taken in a trial of the OX40 agonist ivuxolimab. This TCR derives from an adult with an advanced solid tumor such as melanoma, head and neck, liver or kidney cancer. The DNA of the CDR3 is TGCGCCAGCAGCCAAGATCGCCTTCAAGGACTAGCGAGCACAGATACGCAGTATTTT. Translated: CASSQDRLQGLASTDTQYF.